The 22 T cell receptor beta chains below were found in one sample sequenced in a study of cytomegalovirus exposure and HLA in healthy donors. Primers included in the PCR were 60 Vbeta and 13 Jbeta primers. This table comes from immunoSEQ multiplex PCR, and its TCRdb copy is limited to in-frame clones, with some not included. Of 100,000 to 150,000 clones in the sample, 80% were seen once. The sequenced sample was PBMCs. The source is a female donor in good health and CMV-seronegative.

The gene calls are TRBV14 and TRBJ2-4, with 9 bases matching TRBD1. The germline V gene has CDR1 SGHDN and CDR2 FVKESK. V trimming: 4 bases; J trimming: 2 bases; junction bases outside the gene matches: 24. The CDR3 loop spans 22 amino acids. The CDR3 bases are TGTGCCAGCAGCCTCCATGCTACCGGGACAGGGTTTCCCCAGACTACCAAAAACATTCAGTACTTC. Amino acid sequence: CASSLHATGTGFPQTTKNIQYF.

The sample holds one count of this clone. V gene TRBV5-1 combines with J gene TRBJ1-1; D is perhaps TRBD1 (6 bases). Germline CDR1 reads SGHRS; CDR2 reads YFSETQ. Trimming shortened V by 0 bases and J by 4 bases, and 13 bases separated the two germline ends. The CDR3 has 15 amino acids. The CDR3: CASSLGGGDSTEAFF. The CDR3 DNA reads TGCGCCAGCAGCTTGGGGGGGGGCGATAGCACTGAAGCTTTCTTT.

The gene calls are TRBV30 and TRBJ1-3; D is possibly TRBD1 (6 bases). V shed 5 bases and J shed 0 bases, with 14 bases lying between them. The germline V gene has CDR1 GTSNPN and CDR2 SVGIG (reference sequence). The CDR3 is 15 residues long. This CDR3 is CAWGGRGISGNTIYF. In DNA form, the CDR3 reads TGTGCCTGGGGGGGGAGGGGGATCTCTGGAAACACCATATATTTT.

V and J are TRBV6-1 and TRBJ1-2; no firm D call. V was trimmed by 10 bases and J by 5 bases, leaving 20 bases between them. CDR1 MNHNS and CDR2 SASEGT come from the germline V gene. CDR3 length equals 14 residues. The CDR3 is CATTLQLQIYGYTF. DNA for the CDR3: TGTGCCACCACCCTACAGCTCCAGATATATGGCTACACCTTC.

The chain recombines TRBV19 with TRBJ2-7; no reliable D call. Trimming removed 4 bases at V and 3 bases at J, with 4 bases between. CDR1 is LNHDA and CDR2 is SQIVND in the germline V gene (reference sequence). The CDR3 has 11 residues. The CDR3 loop reads CASSNYYEQYF. The DNA of the CDR3 is TGTGCCAGTAGTAATTACTACGAGCAGTACTTC.

This clone came up once. V gene TRBV5-8 combines with J gene TRBJ1-3; D unclear. CDR3 size: 14 residues. Germline lookup yields CDR1 SGHTS and CDR2 YDEGEE. Trimming stripped 6 bases from V and 0 bases from J, with 10 bases between. CDR3 loop: CASNTVNSGNTIYF. In DNA form, the CDR3 reads TGTGCCAGCAACACAGTAAACTCTGGAAACACCATATATTTT.

The chain is built from TRBV4-2 and TRBJ2-1, with 7 bases identical to TRBD2. Germline CDR1 LGHNA, CDR2 YNFKEQ. The V and J ends lost 0 bases and 6 bases, in that order; junction bases with no gene match: 8. The CDR3 is 16 residues long. In DNA form, the CDR3 reads TGTGCCAGCAGCCAAGATTGGAGCGGGAAGATCAATGAGCAGTTCTTC. Protein sequence: CASSQDWSGKINEQFF.

This chain links TRBV21-1 with TRBJ2-1; the DNA was not compared with TRBD2, the D call given in the table. TRBV21-1 constitutes a pseudogene. The CDR3 runs 18 residues. The CDR3 DNA reads as TGTGCCAGCAGCAAGGGTCGGCAGCGGGCCAACTCCTACAATGAGCAGTTCTTC. As protein: CASSKGRQRANSYNEQFF.

This clone was found a few times. The genes are TRBV18 and TRBJ1-1, with a weak D call TRBD1 (5 bases). The length of the CDR3 is 13 residues. Deletions cut 4 bases from V and 2 bases from J, with 8 bases between. Per germline, CDR1 KGHSH and CDR2 LQKENI. The CDR3 region is CASSLGQNTEAFF. CDR3 bases: TGTGCCAGCTCACTCGGACAAAACACTGAAGCTTTCTTT.

The table lists this clone with a count of one. One end of the junction does not line up with germline, which may come from a read error. The V and J genes are TRBV7-9 and TRBJ1-2; tentatively, D is TRBD1 (5 bases). This CDR3 comprises 11 residues. CDR1 and CDR2 from the germline V gene are SEHNR and FQNEAQ (reference sequence). Here the CDR3 reads CSSSDSHGYTF. In nucleotides, the CDR3 is TGTTCCAGCAGCGACAGCCATGGCTACACCTTC.

The rearrangement uses TRBV7-2 and TRBJ2-1, with 9 bases lining up with TRBD1. The germline CDR1 and CDR2 sequences are SGHTA and FQGNSA. Trimming cost V 5 bases and J 15 bases; bases outside gene matches: 8. CDR3 length: 12 residues. The DNA for the CDR3 is TGTGCCAGCAGCCCCCCGGGACAGGGCTGGTTCTTC. This codes for CASSPPGQGWFF.

V is TRBV13 and J is TRBJ2-1; 7 bases map to TRBD2. Per germline, CDR1 PRHDT and CDR2 FYEKMQ (reference sequence). The V and J ends lost 1 base and 7 bases, in that order; junction bases with no gene match: 16. This CDR3 spans 18 amino acids. The DNA for the CDR3 is TGTGCCAGCAGCTTAGTTTCTGTGGTGGGCGGGAGCATAAATGAGCAGTTCTTC. It yields the protein CASSLVSVVGGSINEQFF.

This chain links TRBV2 with TRBJ1-2; D possibly corresponds to TRBD1 (6 bases). The CDR3 has 13 amino acids. CDR1 SNHLY and CDR2 FYNNEI come from the germline V gene. Trimming removed 7 bases from V and 7 bases from J, with 16 bases in between. CDR3 in amino acids: CASIYQGLGGYTF. The CDR3 nucleotides are TGTGCCAGCATTTATCAGGGGTTGGGTGGCTACACCTTC. The entire variable domain, with the rest obtained from reference TRBV2 and TRBJ1-2, is as follows: EPEVTQTPSHQVTQMGQEVILRCVPISNHLYFYWYRQILGQKVEFLVSFYNNEISEKSEIFDDQFSVERPDGSNFTLKIRSTKLEDSAMYFCASIYQGLGGYTFGSGTRLTVV.

The chain combines TRBV11-2 with TRBJ1-4; 10 bases align to TRBD1. This CDR3 is built from 16 residues. With V trimmed by 4 bases and J by 8 bases, 10 bases remained unmatched. The germline CDR1 and CDR2 sequences are SGHAT and FQNNGV. The CDR3 bases are TGTGCCAGCAGCTCCGGGACAGGGGATAAAAAGGAAAAACTGTTTTTT. This codes for CASSSGTGDKKEKLFF.

The rearrangement links TRBV29-1 to TRBJ2-7; D is possibly TRBD1 (6 bases). The germline V gene encodes CDR1 SQVTM and CDR2 ANQGSEA. There are 12 residues in the CDR3. Trimming stripped 3 bases from V and 3 bases from J, with 9 bases between. This CDR3 is CSVDGQNYEQYF. Here the CDR3 DNA reads TGCAGCGTTGACGGACAGAACTACGAGCAGTACTTC.

This chain links TRBV18 with TRBJ2-7; 7 nucleotides line up with TRBD2. The CDR3 covers 15 residues. CDR1 is KGHSH and CDR2 is LQKENI in the germline V gene. The V and J ends lost 3 bases and 0 bases, in that order; junction bases with no gene match: 5. In DNA, the CDR3 is TGTGCCAGCTCACCGACCCGGGACTACTCCTACGAGCAGTACTTC. Translation: CASSPTRDYSYEQYF.

The chain combines TRBV5-1 with TRBJ2-1; 16 bases match TRBD2. CDR1 and CDR2 (germline): SGHRS, YFSETQ. J was trimmed by 16 bases and V by 5 bases; bases with no gene match: 9. There are 14 residues in the CDR3. CDR3 sequence reads: CASREGLAGGPRFF. CDR3 sequence (DNA): TGCGCCAGCAGAGAGGGACTAGCGGGGGGGCCTCGATTCTTC.

The rearrangement joins TRBV20-1 to TRBJ2-1; D is ambiguous. The CDR3 has 11 amino acids. The V and J ends lost 6 bases and 5 bases respectively, with 8 bases between them. CDR1 and CDR2 from the germline V gene are DFQATT and SNEGSKA (reference sequence). DNA of the CDR3: TGCAGTGCGACAACGGACAATGAGCAGTTCTTC. The encoded protein is CSATTDNEQFF.

The gene calls are TRBV7-9 and TRBJ2-7, with 9 bases matching TRBD2. J lost 2 bases, V lost 9 bases, and 8 bases had no gene match. The CDR3 runs to 14 residues. Germline CDR1 SEHNR, CDR2 FQNEAQ (reference sequence). In DNA form, the CDR3 reads TGTGCCAGTGCTAATAGCGGGAGCACCTACGAGCAGTACTTC. The encoded protein is CASANSGSTYEQYF.

V and J are TRBV30 and TRBJ2-7; TRBD1 agrees at 9 bases. Germline assignment: CDR1 GTSNPN and CDR2 SVGIG (reference sequence). The CDR3 spans 14 residues. With V trimmed by 5 bases and J by 5 bases, 10 bases remained unmatched. The CDR3 here is CAWYPTGGSNEQYF. As DNA, the CDR3 is TGTGCCTGGTACCCGACAGGGGGAAGTAACGAGCAGTACTTC.

The genes are TRBV5-1 and TRBJ2-5; 7 nucleotides line up with TRBD2. With V trimmed by 0 bases and J by 1 base, 9 bases remained unmatched. From germline, CDR1 is SGHRS and CDR2 YFSETQ. The CDR3 has 17 amino acids. This CDR3 is CASSLGADSGGQETQYF. For the CDR3, the DNA is TGCGCCAGCAGCTTGGGGGCTGACTCGGGAGGCCAAGAGACCCAGTACTTC.

This chain's CDR3 is CASSIRQDPNTEAFF. DNA of the CDR3: TGTGCCAGTAGTATAAGACAGGACCCGAACACTGAAGCTTTCTTT. The chain combines TRBV19 with TRBJ1-1; maybe TRBD1 (6 bases). Trimming pared 2 bases from V and 1 base from J, leaving 11 bases between. The CDR3 length is 15 residues. Per the germline V gene, CDR1 is LNHDA and CDR2 is SQIVND (reference sequence).